The rows below give T cell receptor beta chains drawn from one sample of a study of control samples from healthy donors and cancer patients. Clones were sequenced by immunoSEQ multiplex PCR, and TCRdb holds only the in-frame ones, with some missing. The repertoire has 100,000 to 150,000 clones, about nine tenths of them found once; the top ten carry less than 2.5%. The sequencing sample was made of blood. The source is a woman between 45 and 65 years old in good health. Each CDR3 is given with its conserved first and last residue. The order of the fields is CDR3 length, D gene, V gene, clone size, J gene, CDR3 protein, CDR3 DNA. D genes are given only for firm matches. The listing skips clone size in some rows; elsewhere it reads once, few, many or a size class.

cdr3_length: 14
d_call: TRBD1
v_call: TRBV28
clone_size: -
j_call: TRBJ1-2
cdr3_aa: CASIVGGQNYGYTF
cdr3_nt: TGTGCCAGCATAGTTGGGGGACAGAACTATGGCTACACCTTC

cdr3_length: 17
d_call: -
v_call: TRBV7-2
clone_size: -
j_call: TRBJ1-5
cdr3_aa: CASSAGNNRYSNQPQHF
cdr3_nt: TGTGCCAGCAGCGCGGGCAATAACCGATATAGCAATCAGCCCCAGCATTTT

cdr3_length: 12
d_call: TRBD1
v_call: TRBV10-1
clone_size: -
j_call: TRBJ1-1
cdr3_aa: CASSFYGQGTFF
cdr3_nt: TGCGCCAGCAGTTTTTATGGACAGGGGACTTTCTTT

cdr3_length: 15
d_call: TRBD2
v_call: TRBV2
clone_size: -
j_call: TRBJ2-1
cdr3_aa: CASSIAGVSYNEQFF
cdr3_nt: TGTGCCAGCAGTATAGCGGGGGTTAGCTACAATGAGCAGTTCTTC

cdr3_length: 14
d_call: -
v_call: TRBV5-1
clone_size: -
j_call: TRBJ1-6
cdr3_aa: CASRGGQINSPLHF
cdr3_nt: TGCGCCAGCAGGGGCGGACAGATTAATTCACCCCTCCACTTT

cdr3_length: 16
d_call: TRBD2
v_call: TRBV3-1/TRBV3-2
clone_size: few
j_call: TRBJ2-3
cdr3_aa: CASSPPAGVGTDTQYF
cdr3_nt: TGTGCCAGCAGTCCCCCCGCGGGAGTGGGCACAGATACGCAGTATTTT

cdr3_length: 15
d_call: -
v_call: TRBV5-1
clone_size: -
j_call: TRBJ1-2
cdr3_aa: CASSLGGRLLDGYTF
cdr3_nt: TGCGCCAGCAGCTTGGGTGGGCGCCTCCTAGATGGCTACACCTTC

cdr3_length: 12
d_call: -
v_call: TRBV12-3/TRBV12-4
clone_size: once
j_call: TRBJ1-3
cdr3_aa: CASSLRNRAIYF
cdr3_nt: TGTGCCAGCAGTTTACGGAACCGGGCCATATATTTT

cdr3_length: 15
d_call: -
v_call: TRBV5-1
clone_size: -
j_call: TRBJ2-2
cdr3_aa: CASSLGQGGTGELFF
cdr3_nt: TGCGCCAGCAGCTTGGGTCAGGGGGGTACCGGGGAGCTGTTTTTT

cdr3_length: 14
d_call: TRBD1
v_call: TRBV19
clone_size: -
j_call: TRBJ2-3
cdr3_aa: CASSMGQGTDTQYF
cdr3_nt: TGTGCCAGTAGTATGGGACAGGGAACAGATACGCAGTATTTT

cdr3_length: 15
d_call: -
v_call: TRBV6-5
clone_size: -
j_call: TRBJ1-1
cdr3_aa: CASGLMDTADTEAFF
cdr3_nt: TGTGCCAGTGGCCTAATGGACACGGCGGACACTGAAGCTTTCTTT

cdr3_length: 14
d_call: TRBD1
v_call: TRBV5-1
clone_size: -
j_call: TRBJ1-3
cdr3_aa: CASSPDRVIDTIYF
cdr3_nt: TGCGCCAGCAGCCCGGACAGGGTAATAGACACCATATATTTT